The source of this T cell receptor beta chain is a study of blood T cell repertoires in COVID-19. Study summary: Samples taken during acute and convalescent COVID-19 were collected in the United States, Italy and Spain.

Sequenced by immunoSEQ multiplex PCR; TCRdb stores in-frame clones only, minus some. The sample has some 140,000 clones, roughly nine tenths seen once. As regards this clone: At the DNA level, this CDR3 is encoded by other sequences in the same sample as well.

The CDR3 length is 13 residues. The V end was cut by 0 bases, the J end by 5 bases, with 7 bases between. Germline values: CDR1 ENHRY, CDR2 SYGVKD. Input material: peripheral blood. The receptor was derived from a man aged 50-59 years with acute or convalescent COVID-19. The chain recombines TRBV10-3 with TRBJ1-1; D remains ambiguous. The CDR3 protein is CAISESPGTEAFF. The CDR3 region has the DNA TGTGCCATCAGTGAGTCGCCGGGGACTGAAGCTTTCTTT.